This T cell receptor (beta chain) appears in the sequencing data of a study of OX40 agonist ivuxolimab in advanced cancers. For the study at large: The treatment was a fully human IgG2 OX40 agonist, ivuxolimab.

General study points: Clonal expansion among partial responders at 0.1-3.0 mg/kg ranked near the lowest.

The V gene's germline CDR1 is MNHEY and CDR2 SVGAGI. This CDR3 region has 12 residues. V lost 4 bases to trimming and J lost 3 bases, with 6 bases between them. Generated by immunoSEQ multiplex PCR, the TCRdb table keeps only in-frame clones and is missing some. The sample shows under 75,000 clones, 92% of them seen only once. For this clone: Its antigen remains unidentified.

The rearrangement uses TRBV6-5 and TRBJ1-2; D is undetermined. The specimen was CD4+ or CD8+ T cells sorted from blood, collected in a trial of the OX40 agonist ivuxolimab. This clonotype originated in an adult with an advanced solid tumor such as melanoma, head and neck, liver or kidney cancer. This CDR3 reads CASSSDYYGYTF. CDR3 nucleotide sequence: TGTGCCAGCAGTTCCGATTACTATGGCTACACCTTC.